A single sample gave rise to the 25 T cell receptor beta chains below, sequenced in a study of breast tumors, draining lymph nodes, adjacent tissues. MiXCR was run by TCRdb on the multiplex PCR reads, yielding one entry per CDR3 protein. The table has some 83,000 distinct CDR3 sequences, approximately 19% seen once. The lymph nodes were axillary draining lymph nodes from breast cancer patients. Sequencing was carried out using axillary lymph node tissue. The receptors shown here come from a female donor with breast cancer. Some clones in this sample may be carry-over from other donors' samples.

This clonotype was seen a few times. The chain uses TRBV18 and TRBJ2-5; D unresolved. Germline V CDR1 and CDR2: KGHSH, LQKENI. There are 11 residues in the CDR3. With 2 bases removed from V and 3 bases from J, the gap between germline ends came to 1 base. The CDR3 nucleotides read TGTGCCAGCTCACCAGAAGAGACCCAGTACTTC. Amino acids: CASSPEETQYF.

This clonotype showed up many times. CDR3 amino acids: CASTFGAGGSNEQFF. Written as DNA, the CDR3 is TGTGCTAGTACCTTCGGGGCAGGGGGTAGCAATGAGCAGTTCTTC. The gene calls are TRBV12-5 and TRBJ2-1; 7 bases fit TRBD1. The CDR3 is 15 residues long. Germline V gives CDR1 LGHNT, CDR2 FRNRAP. Germline trimming cut 8 bases from V and 6 bases from J; bases unmatched to any gene: 13.

As concerns this clonotype: This may arise from a read error, as a much more abundant clone is one base away. This chain connects TRBV5-1 to TRBJ2-2; 11 bases align to TRBD2. Germline V gene sequence: CDR1 SGHRS, CDR2 YFSETQ. The CDR3 has 16 residues. The chain's CDR3 is CASSLRTSGSPGELLF. The DNA for the CDR3 is TGCGCCAGCAGCTTGAGAACTAGCGGGAGTCCCGGGGAGCTGCTTTTT. The whole variable domain, filled in from reference TRBV5-1 and TRBJ2-2, reads KAGVTQTPRYLIKTRGQQVTLSCSPISGHRSVSWYQQTPGQGLQFLFEYFSETQRNKGNFPGRFSGRQFSNSRSEMNVSTLELGDSALYLCASSLRTSGSPGELLFGEGSRLTVL.

V gene TRBV6-5 combines with J gene TRBJ2-3, with TRBD1 matching 8 bases. The V gene's germline CDR1 is MNHEY and CDR2 SVGAGI. V shed 5 bases and J 1 base; nucleotides not matched to a gene: 11. The length of the CDR3 is 17 residues. In DNA, the CDR3 is TGTGCCAGCAGTCCTACCAGAATGACAGGGGGCACAGATACGCAGTATTTT. Amino acid sequence: CASSPTRMTGGTDTQYF.

V gene TRBV3-1 combines with J gene TRBJ2-1, with D maybe TRBD2 (6 bases). Germline V gene lookup returns CDR1 LGHDT and CDR2 YNNKEL (reference sequence). V lost 1 base to trimming and J lost 10 bases, with 20 bases between them. The CDR3 has 16 residues. CDR3 DNA: TGTGCCAGCAGCCAAGTAGGGCTAGCGTCGAATTCGGAGCAGTTCTTC. This encodes CASSQVGLASNSEQFF.

This clonotype was picked up many times. The chain links TRBV15 to TRBJ2-3; D call uncertain. Germline-derived CDR1 and CDR2 are LNHNV and YYDKDF (reference sequence). The CDR3 runs to 14 residues. V lost 1 base and J lost 4, with 9 bases in between. The CDR3 region is CATSRVGSPDTQYF. For the CDR3, the DNA is TGTGCCACCAGCAGAGTCGGTTCCCCAGATACGCAGTATTTT.

This clonotype was seen ten or more times. The chain couples TRBV4-3 to TRBJ2-1, with D uncertain. There are 11 residues in the CDR3. Germline V lookup: CDR1 LGHNA, CDR2 YSLEER. V shed 2 bases and J shed 10 bases, with 6 bases lying between them. In DNA, the CDR3 is TGCGCCAGCAGCCAAAATAGGGAGCAGTTCTTC. This translates into CASSQNREQFF.

In this sample, this clonotype is medium-sized. The V call is TRBV7-2, the J call TRBJ2-3, with D perhaps TRBD1 or TRBD2 (6 bases each). Germline CDR1 SGHTA, CDR2 FQGNSA. Trimming pared 1 base from V and 7 bases from J, leaving 15 bases between. This CDR3 has 15 residues. CDR3 in amino acids: CASSLGDGGLYTQYF. The CDR3 nucleotides read TGTGCCAGCAGCTTAGGGGACGGGGGCTTGTATACGCAGTATTTT. The variable domain in full, completed from reference TRBV7-2 and TRBJ2-3, reads GAGVSQSPSNKVTEKGKDVELRCDPISGHTALYWYRQSLGQGLEFLIYFQGNSAPDKSGLPSDRFSAERTGGSVSTLTIQRTQQEDSAVYLCASSLGDGGLYTQYFGPGTRLTVL.

Notes on this clonotype: Compared with germline, one end of the junction differs, possibly owing to a read error. The CDR3 is CSASKSAGTRYF. In DNA form, the CDR3 reads TGCAGTGCTAGCAAGAGTGCAGGTACGCGGTATTTT. The chain combines TRBV20-1 with TRBJ2-3, with D unresolved. The germline CDR1 and CDR2 sequences are DFQATT and SNEGSKA (reference sequence). The CDR3 runs 12 residues.

This clonotype was recorded at least ten times. As DNA, the CDR3 is TGTGCCAGTAGCCCCAGGGTCTTATCGGGCCAAGAGACCCAGTACTTC. Translating gives CASSPRVLSGQETQYF. This chain uses TRBV19 with TRBJ2-5, with a tentative D call TRBD1 (5 bases). CDR1 is LNHDA, CDR2 SQIVND, per germline (reference sequence). The V gene lost 6 bases and the J gene lost 1 base, with 18 bases spanning the gap. The CDR3 covers 16 residues. The full variable domain, rest sourced from reference TRBV19 and TRBJ2-5, is DGGITQSPKYLFRKEGQNVTLSCEQNLNHDAMYWYRQDPGQGLRLIYYSQIVNDFQKGDIAEGYSVSREKKESFPLTVTSAQKNPTAFYLCASSPRVLSGQETQYFGPGTRLLVL.

This clonotype was recorded at least ten times. The chain combines TRBV5-4 with TRBJ2-1; TRBD2 aligns across 10 bases. With 7 bases clipped from V and 4 bases from J, the junction kept 11 bases outside the gene matches. Germline CDR1 is SGHNT and CDR2 is YYREEE (reference sequence). The CDR3 runs to 16 residues. For the CDR3, the DNA is TGTGCCAGCTCCCCGGGGGGACTAGCGATGTACAATGAGCAGTTCTTC. Protein: CASSPGGLAMYNEQFF. The full variable domain, with the rest looked up from reference TRBV5-4 and TRBJ2-1, is ETGVTQSPTHLIKTRGQQVTLRCSSQSGHNTVSWYQQALGQGPQFIFQYYREEENGRGNFPPRFSGLQFPNYSSELNVNALELDDSALYLCASSPGGLAMYNEQFFGPGTRLTVL.

In its sample, this clonotype was seen many times. This chain links TRBV7-2 with TRBJ1-4, with TRBD1 identical over 8 bases. V shed 3 bases and J 6 bases; nucleotides not matched to a gene: 6. CDR3 size: 15 residues. From germline, CDR1 is SGHTA and CDR2 FQGNSA. The CDR3 DNA follows: TGTGCCAGCAGCTTCCTGACAGGGGTTTATGAAAAACTGTTTTTT. Its translation is CASSFLTGVYEKLFF.

This clonotype was counted at least ten times. This CDR3 is CSVLAGVRGWDEQFF. DNA for the CDR3: TGCAGCGTTCTAGCGGGAGTACGTGGATGGGATGAGCAGTTCTTC. The gene calls are TRBV29-1 and TRBJ2-1, with 10 bases fitting TRBD2. The CDR3 runs to 15 residues. Germline lookup yields CDR1 SQVTM and CDR2 ANQGSEA. Losses at the gene ends were 5 bases for V and 8 bases for J; bases not matched to a gene: 12.

Comments on this clonotype: One junction end disagrees with the germline gene, perhaps due to a read error. The chain joins TRBV19 to TRBJ2-6; unclear D gene. Germline assignment: CDR1 LNHDA and CDR2 SQIVND (reference sequence). This CDR3 spans 16 amino acids. The CDR3: CASSARAGSGVNVLTF. The CDR3 DNA reads TGTGCCAGTAGTGCCCGAGCAGGCTCTGGGGTCAACGTCCTGACTTTC.

This clonotype has ten or more counts. The rearrangement links TRBV11-3 to TRBJ2-1; TRBD2 matches at 10 bases. Trimming cost V 5 bases and J 7 bases; bases outside gene matches: 5. Germline CDR1 and CDR2: SGHNT and YENEEA. CDR3 length equals 14 residues. CDR3 sequence reads: CASSRGLAANEQFF. Here the CDR3 DNA reads TGTGCCAGCAGCCGCGGACTAGCGGCGAATGAGCAGTTCTTC.

As concerns this clonotype: A single base separates this from a much larger clone, so it may be a read error. The J gene is TRBJ2-3, the V gene TRBV9; possible D gene TRBD1, 6 bases. The CDR3 totals 15 residues. V was pared by 2 bases and J by 4 bases, with 14 bases between. The germline CDR1 and CDR2 sequences are SGDLS and YYNGEE. CDR3 in DNA: TGTGCCAGCAGCGTTCAACAGGGATTGGCAGATACGCAGTATTTT. Encoded protein: CASSVQQGLADTQYF.

This clonotype has ten or more counts. The V and J genes are TRBV9 and TRBJ2-3, with 10 nucleotides matching TRBD2. Germline assignment: CDR1 SGDLS and CDR2 YYNGEE. Trimming at V came to 4 bases and at J to 4 bases, leaving 6 bases not matched to a gene. The CDR3 is 15 residues long. CDR3 amino acids: CASSPKTSGSDTQYF. The CDR3 nucleotides read TGTGCCAGCAGCCCAAAGACTAGCGGGTCAGATACGCAGTATTTT.

This clonotype was recorded many times. V usage is TRBV10-3 and J usage is TRBJ2-7; 12 nucleotides match TRBD2. From germline, CDR1 is ENHRY and CDR2 SYGVKD. The CDR3 contains 18 residues. Losses at the gene ends were 5 bases for V and 3 bases for J; bases not matched to a gene: 14. This chain's CDR3 is CAISPPGLAGSSGYEQYF. The DNA for the CDR3 is TGTGCCATCAGTCCCCCCGGACTAGCGGGATCCTCAGGCTACGAGCAGTACTTC.

This clonotype occurred many times. The CDR3: CASSPGGESEQYF. Written as DNA, the CDR3 is TGTGCCAGCAGCCCGGGGGGGGAGAGCGAGCAGTACTTC. J is TRBJ2-7 and V is TRBV5-4; 8 nucleotides line up with TRBD2. This CDR3 comprises 13 residues. The germline V gene encodes CDR1 SGHNT and CDR2 YYREEE (reference sequence). With 4 bases clipped from V and 6 bases from J, the junction kept 6 bases outside the gene matches. Complete variable domain (other parts from reference TRBV5-4 and TRBJ2-7): ETGVTQSPTHLIKTRGQQVTLRCSSQSGHNTVSWYQQALGQGPQFIFQYYREEENGRGNFPPRFSGLQFPNYSSELNVNALELDDSALYLCASSPGGESEQYFGPGTRLTVT.

This clonotype came up many times. The chain combines TRBV19 with TRBJ2-1; D tentatively reads TRBD1 or TRBD2 (6 bases each). There are 17 residues in the CDR3. CDR1 LNHDA and CDR2 SQIVND come from the germline V gene (reference sequence). The ends were cut back, 0 bases at V and 5 bases at J, with 17 bases in the middle. CDR3 bases: TGTGCCAGTAGTATAGATCGTCCGGGGGCGAAAAACAATGAGCAGTTCTTC. This codes for CASSIDRPGAKNNEQFF.

In its sample, this clonotype was seen many times. The chain links TRBV12-3 or TRBV12-4 to TRBJ2-1, with TRBD2 identical over 12 bases. The V segment lost 6 bases and the J segment 0 bases; nucleotides outside the gene matches: 15. The CDR3 has 20 amino acids. Here the CDR3 DNA reads TGTGCCAGCAGCTCCACCGGGACTAGCGGGTCGTTGGGCTCCTACAATGAGCAGTTCTTC. The encoded protein is CASSSTGTSGSLGSYNEQFF.

This clonotype was counted many times. This chain links TRBV12-3 or TRBV12-4 with TRBJ1-5; D gene ambiguous. The CDR3 spans 14 residues. V gave up 3 bases and J gave up 3 bases, with 9 bases separating them. CDR3 nucleotides: TGTGCCAGCAGTTTGGCACAGTTCAATCAGCCCCAGCATTTT. This sequence encodes CASSLAQFNQPQHF.

This chain uses TRBV19 with TRBJ2-4; TRBD1 or TRBD2 may be the D gene (6 bases each). V was cut by 4 bases and J by 6 bases, with 13 bases left in between. CDR3 size: 14 residues. The germline V gene has CDR1 LNHDA and CDR2 SQIVND (reference sequence). In DNA form, the CDR3 reads TGTGCCAGTAGTACCGCCGGGGGCGGAAACATTCAGTACTTC. Protein sequence: CASSTAGGGNIQYF.

This clonotype showed up just a few times. Given a much more abundant clone one base away, this may be a read error. The rearrangement uses TRBV19 and TRBJ2-7; TRBD1 agrees at 8 bases. This CDR3 has 14 residues. Germline V gene data show CDR1 as LNHDA and CDR2 as SQIVND (reference sequence). The ends lost 3 bases at V and 5 bases at J; junction bases unmatched: 6. The CDR3 protein is CASSIAGGAHEQYF. For the CDR3, the DNA is TGTGCCAGTAGTATTGCAGGGGGCGCCCACGAGCAGTACTTC.

The rearrangement uses TRBV4-2 and TRBJ2-4; the D gene could be TRBD1 or TRBD2 (5 bases each). Germline V gene sequence: CDR1 LGHNA, CDR2 YNFKEQ. The CDR3 sequence is 13 residues long. The V end lost 3 bases, the J end lost 8 bases, and 11 bases lay between the germline ends. CDR3 in amino acids: CASSQIRGDIQYF. The CDR3, as DNA: TGTGCCAGCAGCCAGATCAGAGGGGACATTCAGTACTTC.